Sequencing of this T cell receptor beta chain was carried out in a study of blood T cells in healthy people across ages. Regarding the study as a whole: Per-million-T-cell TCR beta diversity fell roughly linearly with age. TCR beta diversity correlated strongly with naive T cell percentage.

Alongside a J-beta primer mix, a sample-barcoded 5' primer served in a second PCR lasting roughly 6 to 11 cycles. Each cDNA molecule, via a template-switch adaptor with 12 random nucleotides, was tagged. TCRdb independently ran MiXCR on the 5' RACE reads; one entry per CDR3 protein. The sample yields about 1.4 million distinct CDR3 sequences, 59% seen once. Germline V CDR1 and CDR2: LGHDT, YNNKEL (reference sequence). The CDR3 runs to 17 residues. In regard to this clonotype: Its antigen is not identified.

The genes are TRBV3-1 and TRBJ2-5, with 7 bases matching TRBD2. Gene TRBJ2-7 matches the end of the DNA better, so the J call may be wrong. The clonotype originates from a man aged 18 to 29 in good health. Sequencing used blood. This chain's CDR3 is CASSQDGGRRTSYEQYF. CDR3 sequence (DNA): TGTGCCAGCAGCCAAGATGGTGGACGGCGGACTAGCTACGAGCAGTACTTC.